This record looks at one TCR beta chain sequence and its context. The CDR3 has 9 residues. The V gene lost 8 bases and the J gene lost 11 bases, with 7 bases spanning the gap. Random hexamers were used to reverse transcribe the RNA input (0.5 to 1 ug). Amplification of TCR beta CDR3 was carried out by immunoSEQ multiplex PCR, which covered 54 Vbeta and 13 Jbeta segments. TCRdb re-analysed the immunoSEQ multiplex PCR reads in MiXCR, keeping a single row per CDR3 protein. The sample lists about 150,000 distinct CDR3 sequences, nearly 97% occurring once. These data belong to a study of CD8 T cells in Susac syndrome. TEMRA cells were FACS-enriched, while CD8+ and CD4+ T cells were negatively isolated.

The chain uses TRBV23-1 and TRBJ1-5, with D uncertain. TRBV23-1 is an ORF for which the function is uncertain. The clonotype comes from a human donor with multiple sclerosis. Material: CD8+ T cells from PBMCs. DNA of the CDR3: TGCGCCAGCCCCGGTGCCCAGCATTTT. This gives the protein CASPGAQHF.